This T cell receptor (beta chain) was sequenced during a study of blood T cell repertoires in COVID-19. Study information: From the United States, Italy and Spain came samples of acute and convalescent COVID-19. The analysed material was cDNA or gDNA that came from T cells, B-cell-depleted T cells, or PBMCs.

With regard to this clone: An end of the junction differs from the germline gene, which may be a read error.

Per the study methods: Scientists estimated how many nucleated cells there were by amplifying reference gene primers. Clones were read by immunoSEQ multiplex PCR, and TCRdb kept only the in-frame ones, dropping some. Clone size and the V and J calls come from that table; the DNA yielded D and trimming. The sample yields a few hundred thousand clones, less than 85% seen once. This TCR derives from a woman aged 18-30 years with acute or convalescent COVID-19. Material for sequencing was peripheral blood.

CDR3 region: CASSLESTQPQHF. The DNA for the CDR3 is TGTGCCAGCAGTTTAGAGAGCACTCAGCCCCAGCATTTT. This chain connects TRBV28 to TRBJ1-5; unclear D gene. This CDR3 is 13 amino acids long. CDR1 MDHEN and CDR2 SYDVKM come from the germline V gene. Full variable domain (remainder filled in from reference TRBV28 and TRBJ1-5): DVKVTQSSRYLVKRTGEKVFLECVQDMDHENMFWYRQDPGLGLRLIYFSYDVKMKEKGDIPEGYSVSREKKERFSLILESASTNQTSMYLCASSLESTQPQHFGDGTRLSIL.